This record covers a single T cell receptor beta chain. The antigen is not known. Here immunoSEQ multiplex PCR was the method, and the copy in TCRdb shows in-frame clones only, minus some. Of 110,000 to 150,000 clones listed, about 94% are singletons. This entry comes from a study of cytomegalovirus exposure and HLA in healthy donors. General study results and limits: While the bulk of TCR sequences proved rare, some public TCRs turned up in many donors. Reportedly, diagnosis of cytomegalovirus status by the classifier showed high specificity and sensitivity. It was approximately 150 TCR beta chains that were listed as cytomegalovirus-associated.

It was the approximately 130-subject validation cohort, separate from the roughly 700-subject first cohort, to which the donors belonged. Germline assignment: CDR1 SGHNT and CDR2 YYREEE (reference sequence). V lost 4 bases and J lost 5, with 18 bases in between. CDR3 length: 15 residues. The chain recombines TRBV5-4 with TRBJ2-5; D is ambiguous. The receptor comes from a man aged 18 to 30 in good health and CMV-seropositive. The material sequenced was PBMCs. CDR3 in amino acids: CASSPPAPMEETQYF. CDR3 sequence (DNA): TGTGCCAGCAGCCCTCCGGCCCCGATGGAGGAGACCCAGTACTTC.